These 17 T cell receptor beta chains were all obtained from the same sample, sequenced in a study of cytomegalovirus exposure and HLA in healthy donors. It was with 60 Vbeta and 13 Jbeta primers that the PCR ran. Assay: immunoSEQ multiplex PCR; the TCRdb copy retains only in-frame clones and omits some. The data show some 130,000 clones, approximately 80% seen once. The sequencing sample was made of PBMCs. These receptors were collected from a man between 25 and 39 years old in good health and CMV-seronegative.

The chain couples TRBV25-1 to TRBJ2-7, with TRBD2 identical over 7 bases. CDR1 and CDR2 (germline): MGHDK, SYGVNS. V lost 3 bases, J lost 3 bases, and 11 bases stayed unmatched. The CDR3 totals 16 residues. The CDR3 loop is CASSDNRWEGLYEQYF. For the CDR3, the DNA is TGTGCCAGCAGTGATAATAGGTGGGAGGGCCTCTACGAGCAGTACTTC.

This chain connects TRBV4-2 to TRBJ1-3; D uncertain. The CDR3 is 15 amino acids. The V and J ends lost 1 base and 0 bases respectively, with 7 bases between them. The germline gives CDR1 LGHNA, CDR2 YNFKEQ. The CDR3 reads CASSQGSISGNTIYF. The DNA of the CDR3 is TGTGCCAGCAGCCAAGGCAGTATCTCTGGAAACACCATATATTTT.

V is TRBV15 and J is TRBJ2-4, with TRBD1 as a possible D gene (5 bases). CDR1 is LNHNV and CDR2 is YYDKDF in the germline V gene (reference sequence). The CDR3 consists of 14 residues. V gave up 4 bases and J gave up 3 bases, with 10 bases separating them. CDR3 DNA: TGTGCCACCAGCAAAGGACAAGACAAAAACATTCAGTACTTC. Its translation is CATSKGQDKNIQYF. Full variable domain (outside the CDR3, taken from reference TRBV15 and TRBJ2-4): DAMVIQNPRYQVTQFGKPVTLSCSQTLNHNVMYWYQQKSSQAPKLLFHYYDKDFNNEADTPDNFQSRRPNTSFCFLDIRSPGLGDTAMYLCATSKGQDKNIQYFGAGTRLSVL.

This clone appeared a single time. V is TRBV19 and J is TRBJ1-1, with 7 nucleotides matching TRBD1. This CDR3 is built from 12 residues. The ends lost 3 bases at V and 7 bases at J; junction bases unmatched: 2. Germline V gene lookup returns CDR1 LNHDA and CDR2 SQIVND (reference sequence). CDR3 DNA: TGTGCCAGTAGTATTCAGGGGGTTGAAGCTTTCTTT. This gives the protein CASSIQGVEAFF. Drawing the rest from reference TRBV19 and TRBJ1-1, the complete variable domain is DGGITQSPKYLFRKEGQNVTLSCEQNLNHDAMYWYRQDPGQGLRLIYYSQIVNDFQKGDIAEGYSVSREKKESFPLTVTSAQKNPTAFYLCASSIQGVEAFFGQGTRLTVV.

The chain recombines TRBV5-4 with TRBJ1-3; 9 nucleotides align to TRBD1. The germline CDR1 and CDR2 sequences are SGHNT and YYREEE (reference sequence). Losses at the gene ends were 0 bases for V and 8 bases for J; bases not matched to a gene: 3. This CDR3 is 14 amino acids long. CDR3 sequence: CASSLGQGVDTIYF. The CDR3 nucleotides are TGTGCCAGCAGCTTGGGACAGGGGGTCGACACCATATATTTT.

The chain couples TRBV6-1 to TRBJ1-2; D is uncertain. CDR3 length: 15 residues. Germline values: CDR1 MNHNS, CDR2 SASEGT. V lost 0 bases and J lost 6, with 14 bases in between. For the CDR3, the DNA is TGTGCCAGCAGTGAAGCGCTTTTGCGCGGCGATGGCTACACCTTC. Amino acids: CASSEALLRGDGYTF.

Only a few counts were recorded for this clone. The J gene is TRBJ2-3, the V gene TRBV4-3; tentative D call: TRBD1 (5 bases). V dropped 1 base and J dropped 4 bases, with 9 bases sitting between them. The CDR3 has 14 amino acids. CDR1 and CDR2 from the germline V gene are LGHNA and YSLEER. In nucleotides, the CDR3 is TGCGCCAGCAGCCAAGGGCAGGGCCCAGATACGCAGTATTTT. Translation gives CASSQGQGPDTQYF.

The chain carries TRBV4-1 and TRBJ1-2, with D perhaps matching TRBD1 (5 bases). V was cut by 0 bases and J by 2 bases, with 13 bases left in between. This CDR3 contains 16 residues. Germline loops: CDR1 MGHRA, CDR2 YSYEKL. The CDR3 here is CASSQDRGGNNYGYTF. CDR3 nucleotide sequence: TGCGCCAGCAGCCAAGATCGGGGGGGGAACAACTATGGCTACACCTTC.

The chain recombines TRBV6-1 with TRBJ2-7, with a possible D match to TRBD2 (7 bases). There are 15 residues in the CDR3. Germline V CDR1 and CDR2: MNHNS, SASEGT. The V end lost 0 bases, the J end lost 3 bases, and 12 bases lay between the germline ends. CDR3 loop: CASSEAWRGHYEQYF. As DNA, the CDR3 is TGTGCCAGCAGTGAAGCTTGGCGGGGGCACTACGAGCAGTACTTC.

This chain links TRBV29-1 with TRBJ2-7; 7 bases line up with TRBD1. Trimming at V came to 2 bases and at J to 7 bases, leaving 8 bases not matched to a gene. From germline, CDR1 is SQVTM and CDR2 ANQGSEA. The CDR3 sequence is 13 residues long. CDR3: CSVEYRGTGEQYF. The CDR3 coding sequence is TGCAGCGTTGAATACAGGGGAACGGGTGAGCAGTACTTC.

V gene TRBV11-3 combines with J gene TRBJ2-2; 9 positions match TRBD2. The CDR3 loop spans 17 amino acids. Trimming took 5 bases from V and 0 from J; bases not matched to a gene: 7. The V gene's germline CDR1 is SGHNT and CDR2 YENEEA. The CDR3 DNA sequence: TGTGCCAGCAGCCAACGGGGCGGGAGGGCGAACACCGGGGAGCTGTTTTTT. Amino acid sequence: CASSQRGGRANTGELFF.

This clone showed up just once. This chain links TRBV7-8 with TRBJ1-1; D remains ambiguous. Trimming stripped 1 base from V and 7 bases from J, with 13 bases between. The CDR3 covers 14 residues. Germline V gene lookup returns CDR1 SGHVS and CDR2 FQNEAQ. The CDR3 sequence is CASSLDPGAGEAFF. The CDR3, as DNA: TGTGCCAGCAGCTTAGATCCAGGCGCGGGTGAAGCTTTCTTT. Full variable domain (missing parts from reference TRBV7-8 and TRBJ1-1): GAGVSQSPRYKVAKRGQDVALRCDPISGHVSLFWYQQALGQGPEFLTYFQNEAQLDKSGLPSDRFFAERPEGSVSTLKIQRTQQEDSAVYLCASSLDPGAGEAFFGQGTRLTVV.

The chain combines TRBV18 with TRBJ1-3; D not certain. Germline V CDR1 and CDR2: KGHSH, LQKENI. CDR3 length equals 17 residues. V was trimmed by 0 bases and J by 2 bases, leaving 14 bases between them. CDR3 bases: TGTGCCAGCTCACCACCGGGTTGGCAGGCCCCTGGAAACACCATATATTTT. Its translation: CASSPPGWQAPGNTIYF.

The rearrangement joins TRBV9 to TRBJ2-1; D is possibly TRBD1 (6 bases). V gave up 4 bases and J gave up 2 bases, with 16 bases separating them. Per the germline V gene, CDR1 is SGDLS and CDR2 is YYNGEE. This CDR3 comprises 16 residues. The CDR3 region is CASSPNPGQTYNEQFF. The CDR3 region has the DNA TGTGCCAGCAGCCCTAATCCGGGACAAACCTACAATGAGCAGTTCTTC.

This clone came up once. CDR3 region: CASTPDDGRILETQYF. DNA for the CDR3: TGTGCCAGCACCCCTGATGACGGGAGGATCCTAGAGACCCAGTACTTC. J is TRBJ2-5 and V is TRBV6-6, with TRBD2 matching over 7 bases. With 7 bases clipped from V and 4 bases from J, the junction kept 15 bases outside the gene matches. CDR1 and CDR2 from the germline V gene are MNHNY and SVGAGI (reference sequence). The CDR3 has 16 amino acids.

As for this clone: Germline and junction disagree at one end, which may indicate a read error. The chain carries TRBV2 and TRBJ1-2; D is undetermined. Germline CDR1 reads SNHLY; CDR2 reads FYNNEI. The CDR3 runs 11 residues. CDR3: CASGGSYGYPF. As DNA, the CDR3 is TGTGCCAGTGGAGGTTCCTATGGCTACCCCTTC.

The chain employs TRBV21-1 and TRBJ2-7; TRBD2, the table's D call, was not compared with the DNA. TRBV21-1 is given as a pseudogene. The CDR3 is made up of 16 amino acids. CDR3 sequence (DNA): TGTGCCAGCAGCAAGGAAGGCGGGAGCCCCGTAGGTGAGCAGTACTTC. This translates into CASSKEGGSPVGEQYF.